Each of the 20 T cell receptor beta chains below was sequenced from the same sample in a study of cytomegalovirus exposure and HLA in healthy donors. Researchers ran the PCR with 60 Vbeta and 13 Jbeta primers. The assay was immunoSEQ multiplex PCR, and TCRdb's table has in-frame clones only and misses some. The sample has tens of thousands of clones, roughly 60% seen once. Sequenced input: PBMCs. Every receptor here comes from a man between 45 and 60 years old in good health and CMV-seropositive.

In nucleotides, the CDR3 is TGTGCCAGCAGCCTCCTTAGGGGGAATCAGCCCCAGCATTTT. It translates to CASSLLRGNQPQHF. The genes are TRBV6-5 and TRBJ1-5, with a tentative D call TRBD1 (6 bases). Trimming took 6 bases from V and 4 from J, leaving 13 bases between them. CDR1 and CDR2 from the germline V gene are MNHEY and SVGAGI. The CDR3 has 14 amino acids.

The chain is built from TRBV30 and TRBJ2-3; TRBD2 might be the D (5 bases). Trimming took off 4 bases at V and 0 bases at J, with 8 bases between the two ends. This CDR3 comprises 13 residues. The germline gives CDR1 GTSNPN, CDR2 SVGIG (reference sequence). The CDR3 sequence is CAWNGRSTDTQYF. The CDR3 bases are TGTGCCTGGAATGGGAGAAGCACAGATACGCAGTATTTT.

V usage is TRBV5-1 and J usage is TRBJ1-4; no definite D call. Germline values: CDR1 SGHRS, CDR2 YFSETQ. The CDR3 runs to 13 residues. V was pared by 7 bases and J by 5 bases, with 12 bases between. CDR3 nucleotides: TGCGCCAGCGCCGAGACGGGAAATGAAAAACTGTTTTTT. Encoded protein: CASAETGNEKLFF.

The count of this clone is one. V gene TRBV10-1 combines with J gene TRBJ1-1; D is possibly TRBD1 (6 bases). V was trimmed by 0 bases and J by 3 bases, leaving 11 bases between them. Germline V gene data show CDR1 as WNHNN and CDR2 as SYGVQD (reference sequence). This CDR3 has 15 amino acids. The CDR3 region is CASSESTGSYTEAFF. The DNA for the CDR3 is TGCGCCAGCAGTGAGTCAACAGGGAGTTACACTGAAGCTTTCTTT.

The gene calls are TRBV30 and TRBJ2-2, with TRBD1 matching 8 bases. The CDR3 sequence is 13 residues long. The germline V gene has CDR1 GTSNPN and CDR2 SVGIG (reference sequence). J lost 6 bases, V lost 0 bases, and 0 bases had no gene match. Here the CDR3 DNA reads TGTGCCTGGAGTGTACAGGGGGCCGGGGAGCTGTTTTTT. Translation gives CAWSVQGAGELFF.

The chain recombines TRBV4-3 with TRBJ1-6; no clear D. The CDR3 spans 16 residues. Germline CDR1 LGHNA, CDR2 YSLEER. V lost 0 bases and J 8 bases, leaving 14 bases between the germline ends. The CDR3 region is CASSQDRGGSYSPLHF. The DNA of the CDR3 is TGCGCCAGCAGCCAAGATCGGGGAGGATCTTATTCACCCCTCCACTTT.

The V gene is TRBV9, the J gene TRBJ2-3; D is possibly TRBD2 (6 bases). Germline loops: CDR1 SGDLS, CDR2 YYNGEE. Deletions cut 3 bases from V and 2 bases from J, with 7 bases between. The CDR3 sequence is 13 residues long. The CDR3 region is CASSGDSTDTQYF. In DNA form, the CDR3 reads TGTGCCAGCAGCGGGGACTCCACAGATACGCAGTATTTT.

V and J are TRBV6-1 and TRBJ2-7; D is possibly TRBD2 (5 bases). The CDR3 contains 13 residues. Germline CDR1 MNHNS, CDR2 SASEGT. V was clipped by 1 base and J by 7 bases, with 11 bases between them. The CDR3 DNA follows: TGTGCCAGCAGTGAAGGTAGAGGGTGGGAGCAGTACTTC. Translating it yields CASSEGRGWEQYF.

The V and J genes are TRBV29-1 and TRBJ1-3; D remains ambiguous. The germline V gene has CDR1 SQVTM and CDR2 ANQGSEA. With 0 bases removed from V and 0 bases from J, the gap between germline ends came to 3 bases. The CDR3 is 13 amino acids. The CDR3 is CSVEDISGNTIYF. The DNA for the CDR3 is TGCAGCGTTGAAGACATCTCTGGAAACACCATATATTTT.

The V call is TRBV11-1, the J call TRBJ2-1; D might be TRBD2 (5 bases). With 4 bases removed from V and 6 bases from J, the gap between germline ends came to 22 bases. Germline CDR1 SGHAT, CDR2 FQDESV (reference sequence). This CDR3 has 17 residues. CDR3 bases: TGTGCCAGCAGCTCATGGGCGGAGGCGGTGGTCATCAATGAGCAGTTCTTC. Its protein is CASSSWAEAVVINEQFF.

This clone was observed a handful of times. V and J are TRBV4-1 and TRBJ2-3; 8 nucleotides align to TRBD1. The junction had 0 bases not matched to a gene; V was cut back by 0 bases and J by 4 bases. Looked up from germline, CDR1 is MGHRA and CDR2 is YSYEKL. The CDR3 is made up of 14 amino acids. The CDR3 sequence is CASSQETGADTQYF. The DNA of the CDR3 is TGCGCCAGCAGCCAAGAGACAGGGGCAGATACGCAGTATTTT.

This clone was counted a few times. The chain joins TRBV7-2 to TRBJ2-3, with D tentatively TRBD2 (6 bases). V was clipped by 5 bases and J by 2 bases, with 11 bases between them. This CDR3 is built from 14 residues. Germline V gene sequence: CDR1 SGHTA, CDR2 FQGNSA. The CDR3 DNA sequence: TGTGCCAGCAGCGTAGGAGGGCACACAGATACGCAGTATTTT. Its protein is CASSVGGHTDTQYF.

This chain links TRBV4-1 with TRBJ1-1; 10 bases align to TRBD1. Germline assignment: CDR1 MGHRA and CDR2 YSYEKL. This CDR3 contains 15 residues. After removal of 0 bases from V and 11 bases from J, the junction contained 9 bases not matched to a gene. The CDR3 nucleotides are TGCGCCAGCAGCCAAGAACCCTTGAGGACAGGGGGGGCTTTCTTT. Translating it yields CASSQEPLRTGGAFF.

V and J are TRBV7-2 and TRBJ2-7; D may be TRBD1 (5 bases). The CDR3 covers 13 residues. Between the trimmed V and J ends, which lost 8 bases and 1 base, there was a span of 12 bases. Germline values: CDR1 SGHTA, CDR2 FQGNSA. CDR3 sequence reads: CASRPTASYEQYF. As DNA, the CDR3 is TGTGCCAGCCGCCCGACAGCGTCCTACGAGCAGTACTTC.

This chain's CDR3 is CASRKGARGQPQHF. In nucleotides, the CDR3 is TGTGCCAGCAGGAAGGGGGCGCGGGGTCAGCCCCAGCATTTT. J is TRBJ1-5 and V is TRBV2, with 7 bases identical to TRBD1. The CDR3 consists of 14 residues. In germline, CDR1 is SNHLY, CDR2 FYNNEI. The V gene end was trimmed by 6 bases and the J gene end by 6 bases; junction bases not matched to a gene: 8.

The V gene is TRBV30, the J gene TRBJ1-2; no definite D call. Germline-derived CDR1 and CDR2 are GTSNPN and SVGIG (reference sequence). This CDR3 has 13 amino acids. Trimming removed 1 base from V and 4 bases from J, with 10 bases in between. CDR3 region: CAWSGGLPYGYTF. CDR3 sequence (DNA): TGTGCCTGGAGTGGAGGGCTTCCCTATGGCTACACCTTC.

V is TRBV27 and J is TRBJ2-7, with 7 bases fitting TRBD2. The V segment lost 6 bases and the J segment 4 bases; nucleotides outside the gene matches: 3. There are 12 residues in the CDR3. Germline CDR1 MNHEY, CDR2 SMNVEV (reference sequence). The DNA for the CDR3 is TGTGCCAGCAGGGGTAGCGGGTACGAGCAGTACTTC. It translates to CASRGSGYEQYF.

This clone was seen a handful of times. The chain carries TRBV7-9 and TRBJ2-7; maybe TRBD2 (6 bases). This CDR3 comprises 13 residues. Germline V gives CDR1 SEHNR, CDR2 FQNEAQ (reference sequence). Trimming took off 4 bases at V and 2 bases at J, with 9 bases between the two ends. DNA of the CDR3: TGTGCCAGCAGCTGGGGGGTAACCTACGAGCAGTACTTC. It yields the protein CASSWGVTYEQYF.

This chain links TRBV29-1 with TRBJ2-5; D gene ambiguous. The CDR3 loop spans 12 amino acids. Trimming cost V 3 bases and J 4 bases, with 9 bases left between them. Germline loops: CDR1 SQVTM, CDR2 ANQGSEA. CDR3 protein: CSVDLRRETQYF. CDR3 nucleotide sequence: TGCAGCGTTGACCTGCGGAGAGAGACCCAGTACTTC.

This chain uses TRBV4-2 with TRBJ2-2; D is possibly TRBD2 (6 bases). CDR1 LGHNA and CDR2 YNFKEQ come from the germline V gene. This CDR3 is built from 17 residues. V lost 4 bases to trimming and J lost 3 bases, with 18 bases between them. The CDR3, as DNA: TGTGCCAGCAGCCGGGTGGGTGCGGGGATAGACACCGGGGAGCTGTTTTTT. Amino acid sequence: CASSRVGAGIDTGELFF.